Below, one T cell receptor (beta chain) is given with its context. TCRdb's copy holds only in-frame clones and misses some; the assay was immunoSEQ multiplex PCR. The data contain about 27,000 clones, more than 90% of them seen just once; the ten biggest clones take up roughly 1.4%. This CDR3 is built from 14 residues. Germline CDR1 and CDR2: MDHEN and SYDVKM. With V trimmed by 6 bases and J by 2 bases, 6 bases remained unmatched. This entry is derived from a study of T cell clonotyping in hematopoietic cell transplantation. Sequences were obtained from peripheral blood mononuclear cells. V is TRBV28 and J is TRBJ1-2, with 7 bases lining up with TRBD1. The origin of this receptor is a man aged 45-65 years in good health. Some clones in this sample may be carry-over from other donors' samples. The CDR3 loop is CASRSRGQNYGYTF. Written as DNA, the CDR3 is TGTGCCAGCAGATCCCGGGGACAGAACTATGGCTACACCTTC.